These T cell receptor beta chains were read from a single sample in a study of cytomegalovirus exposure and HLA in healthy donors. Libraries were prepared by immunoSEQ multiplex PCR; TCRdb keeps only in-frame clonotypes and omits some of them. The table lists around 70,000 clones. The material sequenced was PBMCs. These receptors all stem from a woman in her twenties or thirties in good health and CMV-seronegative. CDR3s include the opening cysteine and the closing phenylalanine or tryptophan. The order of the fields is V gene, J gene, D gene, CDR3 protein, CDR3 DNA. The D gene is left open where the match is weak.

>TRBV4-2|TRBJ1-6|NA
CASSQDGAGESSYNSPLHF
TGTGCCAGCAGCCAAGATGGGGCAGGGGAGAGCTCCTATAATTCACCCCTCCACTTT
>TRBV9|TRBJ1-1|TRBD1
CASSARDRANTEAFF
TGTGCCAGCAGCGCCCGGGACAGGGCGAACACTGAAGCTTTCTTT
>TRBV6-5|TRBJ1-2|NA
CASSYSDSTGYGYTF
TGTGCCAGCAGTTACTCGGACAGTACAGGCTATGGCTACACCTTC
>TRBV27|TRBJ2-7|TRBD1
CASSSGQGPYEQYF
TGTGCCAGCAGTTCGGGACAGGGCCCCTACGAGCAGTACTTC
>TRBV4-3|TRBJ1-2|NA
CASSQAPVTGYGYTF
TGCGCCAGCAGCCAAGCCCCGGTGACAGGCTATGGCTACACCTTC
>TRBV5-4|TRBJ2-7|TRBD2
CASSLGLAPVEQYF
TGTGCCAGCAGCTTGGGACTAGCCCCTGTGGAGCAGTACTTC
>TRBV7-8|TRBJ2-7|NA
CASSPNRREQYF
TGTGCCAGCAGCCCAAATAGGCGGGAGCAGTACTTC
>TRBV25-1|TRBJ2-5|NA
CASSEFKRTYQETQYF
TGTGCCAGCAGTGAATTCAAGCGGACCTACCAAGAGACCCAGTACTTC
>TRBV27|TRBJ2-3|TRBD2
CASSSWTSADTQYF
TGTGCCAGCAGTTCCTGGACTAGTGCAGATACGCAGTATTTT
>TRBV18|TRBJ2-5|NA
CASSPLTGETQYF
TGTGCCAGCTCACCACTAACGGGGGAGACCCAGTACTTC
>TRBV7-2|TRBJ2-1|TRBD2
CASSLVAGGPGEQFF
TGTGCCAGCAGCTTAGTAGCGGGGGGGCCGGGTGAGCAGTTCTTC
>TRBV27|TRBJ2-7|TRBD2
CASSKGLAPYEQYF
TGTGCCAGCAGTAAGGGACTAGCGCCCTACGAGCAGTACTTC
>TRBV4-1|TRBJ2-7|NA
CASSQGLRYEQYF
TGCGCCAGCAGCCAAGGACTCCGCTACGAGCAGTACTTC
>TRBV6-5|TRBJ2-3|TRBD1
CASSQTGNADTQYF
TGTGCCAGCAGCCAGACAGGGAATGCAGATACGCAGTATTTT
>TRBV11-1|TRBJ2-7|TRBD1
CASSFPRDRGTAEQYF
TGTGCCAGCAGCTTCCCCCGGGACAGGGGGACCGCCGAGCAGTACTTC
>TRBV7-9|TRBJ1-5|TRBD1
CASSSWTGSNQPQHF
TGTGCCAGCAGCTCCTGGACAGGTAGCAATCAGCCCCAGCATTTT
>TRBV29-1|TRBJ1-2|TRBD1
CSVGRLGQGELGYTF
TGCAGCGTCGGAAGGTTGGGCCAGGGGGAGTTAGGCTACACCTTC
>TRBV10-3|TRBJ1-5|NA
CATRPVLGGQPQHF
TGTGCCACCCGTCCTGTTCTTGGAGGTCAGCCCCAGCATTTT
>TRBV5-6|TRBJ1-2|TRBD1
CASSPPDRQNYGYTF
TGTGCCAGCAGCCCCCCGGACAGGCAGAACTATGGCTACACCTTC
>TRBV9|TRBJ2-7|NA
CASSPGAYEQYF
TGTGCCAGCAGTCCGGGGGCCTACGAGCAGTACTTC
>TRBV7-3|TRBJ2-7|TRBD2
CASSLTAGGTYEQYF
TGTGCCAGCAGCTTAACAGCGGGAGGGACCTACGAGCAGTACTTC
>TRBV19|TRBJ2-2|TRBD2
CASSILAGANTGELFF
TGTGCCAGTAGTATACTAGCGGGAGCGAACACCGGGGAGCTGTTTTTT
>TRBV7-9|TRBJ2-7|TRBD2
CASSLVLAGDEQYF
TGTGCCAGCAGCTTGGTGCTAGCGGGAGACGAGCAGTACTTC
>TRBV4-3|TRBJ1-6|TRBD1
CASSQDRTGVSPLHF
TGCGCCAGCAGCCAAGATAGGACAGGGGTTTCACCCCTCCACTTT
>TRBV5-1|TRBJ2-2|NA
CASSFSANTGELFF
TGCGCCAGCAGCTTTAGCGCGAACACCGGGGAGCTGTTTTTT
>TRBV30|TRBJ2-1|NA
CAWIRAGGQFF
TGTGCCTGGATTCGAGCCGGCGGGCAGTTCTTC
>TRBV28|TRBJ2-7|TRBD1
CASSHGTGIEQYF
TGTGCCAGCAGCCACGGGACAGGGATCGAGCAGTACTTC
>TRBV19|TRBJ2-1|TRBD2
CASSMASGRPEQFF
TGTGCCAGTAGTATGGCTAGCGGGAGGCCTGAGCAGTTCTTC
>TRBV4-1|TRBJ2-7|NA
CASSQTGLYEQYF
TGCGCCAGCAGCCAAACAGGGTTGTACGAGCAGTACTTC
>TRBV4-1|TRBJ1-5|TRBD1
CASSQDPAGGLPQHF
TGCGCCAGCAGCCAAGATCCCGCAGGGGGTTTACCCCAGCATTTT
>TRBV4-3|TRBJ2-2|TRBD1
CASSPRQGAGELFF
TGCGCCAGCAGCCCTCGACAGGGCGCCGGGGAGCTGTTTTTT
>TRBV30|TRBJ1-5|NA
CAWSRVSGFQPQHF
TGTGCCTGGAGTAGGGTGTCAGGGTTTCAGCCCCAGCATTTT
>TRBV7-9|TRBJ2-7|NA
CASSLLQGYEQYF
TGTGCCAGCAGCTTACTTCAGGGATACGAGCAGTACTTC
>TRBV28|TRBJ1-1|NA
CASSLEAGVITEAFF
TGTGCCAGCAGTTTAGAAGCAGGGGTGATCACTGAAGCTTTCTTT
>TRBV6-1|TRBJ1-3|NA
CASSEALGSPGNNIYF
TGTGCCAGCAGTGAAGCGCTAGGGAGCCCTGGAAACAACATATATTTT
>TRBV5-6|TRBJ2-5|TRBD1
CASSLKTGAQAQYF
TGTGCCAGCAGCTTGAAGACAGGGGCTCAGGCCCAGTACTTC
>TRBV2|TRBJ1-6|TRBD1
CASMGQSSYNSPLHF
TGTGCCAGCATGGGACAGAGCTCCTATAATTCACCCCTCCACTTT
>TRBV7-9|TRBJ1-1|NA
CASSAAESLNTEAFF
TGTGCCAGCAGCGCAGCGGAAAGCTTGAACACTGAAGCTTTCTTT
>TRBV28|TRBJ2-7|TRBD2
CASSPGLAGVYEQYF
TGTGCCAGCAGTCCGGGACTAGCGGGAGTTTACGAGCAGTACTTC